This record covers a single T cell receptor beta chain. The entry originates in a study of blood T cell repertoires in COVID-19. Study details: Samples came from the United States, Italy and Spain, spanning acute and convalescent COVID-19. In each case, the material was cDNA or gDNA derived from T cells, B-cell-depleted T cells, or PBMCs.

Only in-frame clones appear in the TCRdb table, and some are missing; sequencing was by immunoSEQ multiplex PCR. The sample includes about 80,000 clones, approximately 78% of them seen just once. The sequence derives from a woman aged 65 to 85 with acute or convalescent COVID-19. The sample taken for sequencing was peripheral blood.

CDR3 bases: TGTGCCAGCTCCCCGGGGACTTGGGGCGGCGAGCAGTACTTC. It specifies CASSPGTWGGEQYF. This sequence joins TRBV27 and TRBJ2-7, with a weak D call TRBD2 (6 bases). V lost 8 bases and J 6 bases, leaving 20 bases between the germline ends. Germline assignment: CDR1 MNHEY and CDR2 SMNVEV (reference sequence). The CDR3 is 14 residues long.